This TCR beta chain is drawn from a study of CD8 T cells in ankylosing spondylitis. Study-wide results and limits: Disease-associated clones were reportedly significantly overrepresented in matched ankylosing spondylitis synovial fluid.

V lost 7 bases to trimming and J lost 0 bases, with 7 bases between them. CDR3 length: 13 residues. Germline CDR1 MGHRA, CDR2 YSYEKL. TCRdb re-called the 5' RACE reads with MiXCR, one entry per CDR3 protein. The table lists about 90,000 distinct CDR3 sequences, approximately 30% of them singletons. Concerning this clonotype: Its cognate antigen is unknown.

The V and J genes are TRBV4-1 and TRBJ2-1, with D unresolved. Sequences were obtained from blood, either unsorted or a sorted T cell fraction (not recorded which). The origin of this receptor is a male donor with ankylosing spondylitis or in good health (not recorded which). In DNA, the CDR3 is TGCGCCAGCAAGGAGAGCTCCTACAATGAGCAGTTCTTC. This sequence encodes CASKESSYNEQFF.